The next 30 T cell receptor beta chains were all read from a single sample in a study of T cell clonality in common variable immunodeficiency. These TCRs' antigens remain unknown. Sequenced by immunoSEQ multiplex PCR; TCRdb stores in-frame clones only, minus some. Captured here are over 15,000 clones, none seen once; the top ten comprise 6.6%. General study results and limits: In common variable immunodeficiency, TCR beta chains reportedly carried fewer deletions and N-nucleotide insertions.

The sequenced sample was peripheral blood mononuclear cells. Receptors originate from a human donor with common variable immunodeficiency.

This clone was observed at least ten times. The read terminates 3 residues before the CDR3 end, so the remaining end is supplied by the germline J gene. The chain uses TRBV6-2 or TRBV6-3 and TRBJ2-1; the D is unclear. Between the trimmed V and J ends, which lost 5 bases and 9 bases, there was a span of 14 bases. Germline CDR1 and CDR2: MNHEY and SVGEGT. This CDR3 is 13 amino acids long. The CDR3 DNA, read in part, is TGTGCCAGCAGTACTACCCTTCGTCTTGAG. Translating gives CASSTTLRLE. The CDR3 reads in full as CASSTTLRLEQFF.

This clone has just a few counts. The read ends 3 residues early relative to the CDR3; the germline J gene fills the gap. The chain carries TRBV7-9 and TRBJ1-1; maybe TRBD1 (6 bases). Germline V gene lookup returns CDR1 SEHNR and CDR2 FQNEAQ (reference sequence). This CDR3 contains 15 residues. Trimming shortened V by 5 bases and J by 1 base, and 14 bases separated the two germline ends. The CDR3 sequence: CASSKRDTANTEAFF. Partial CDR3 DNA: TGTGCCAGCAGCAAAAGGGACACGGCGAACACTGAA.

A word on this clone: Read sequence stops 3 residues before the CDR3 end, and the germline J gene provides the missing end. The chain links TRBV7-9 to TRBJ1-2; a possible D gene is TRBD1 (6 bases). The V gene's germline CDR1 is SEHNR and CDR2 FQNEAQ (reference sequence). The CDR3 runs 14 residues. V lost 2 bases, J lost 3 bases, and 10 bases lay in between. Incomplete CDR3 DNA: TGTGCCAGCAGCTTACAGGGGTGGGACTATGGC. Encoded protein: CASSLQGWDYG. The complete CDR3 protein is CASSLQGWDYGYTF.

As to this clone: The read falls 3 residues short of the CDR3 end, and the missing part is taken from the germline J gene. The chain is built from TRBV6-2 or TRBV6-3 and TRBJ2-2, with 10 bases matching TRBD1. Germline V gene lookup returns CDR1 MNHEY and CDR2 SVGEGT. The CDR3 consists of 15 residues. V lost 2 bases, J lost 7 bases, and 4 bases stayed unmatched. The sequenced CDR3 bases are TGTGCCAGCAGTTACACGACAGGGGGCGGCGGGGAG. Translating gives CASSYTTGGGGE. The CDR3 as a whole reads CASSYTTGGGGELFF.

This clone was seen at least ten times. The read comes to an end 3 residues before the CDR3 does, leaving the germline J gene to fill in the end. This chain links TRBV5-1 with TRBJ2-5; D unresolved. The length of the CDR3 is 13 residues. V was pared by 0 bases and J by 4 bases, with 7 bases between. Looked up from germline, CDR1 is SGHRS and CDR2 is YFSETQ. The CDR3 here is CASSLGNRETQYF. The part of the CDR3 DNA that was read is TGCGCCAGCAGCTTGGGAAACAGAGAGACC.

This clone was observed a few times. The read is 3 residues too short to cover the CDR3 end, so that end is filled in from the germline J gene. The chain combines TRBV6-2 or TRBV6-3 with TRBJ2-3, with a possible D match to TRBD2 (5 bases). V lost 1 base, J lost 2 bases, and 10 bases lay in between. Germline values: CDR1 MNHEY, CDR2 SVGEGT. The CDR3 is 15 amino acids. This chain's CDR3 is CASSYLSGSTDTQYF. CDR3 DNA, as far as it was read: TGTGCCAGCAGTTACTTAAGCGGATCCACAGATACG.

This clone was recorded many times. The read finishes 3 residues shy of the CDR3 end, and the germline J gene is used to complete it. The V call is TRBV2, the J call TRBJ1-5; TRBD1 agrees at 8 bases. From germline, CDR1 is SNHLY and CDR2 FYNNEI. CDR3 length equals 13 residues. Germline trimming cut 10 bases from V and 4 bases from J; bases unmatched to any gene: 6. The CDR3 region is CANARGPNQPQHF. CDR3 bases read: TGTGCCAACGCCAGGGGGCCAAATCAGCCC.

This clone was observed many times. The read falls 3 residues short of the CDR3 end, and the missing part is taken from the germline J gene. V is TRBV18 and J is TRBJ1-1; weak D call: TRBD1 (6 bases). CDR3 length: 16 residues. The germline gives CDR1 KGHSH, CDR2 LQKENI. The V end lost 5 bases, the J end lost 0 bases, and 16 bases lay between the germline ends. The DNA read from the CDR3 is TGTGCCAGCTCAACTGATGGACAGACCATGAACACTGAA. As protein: CASSTDGQTMNTE. The complete CDR3 protein is CASSTDGQTMNTEAFF.

There are many counts of this clone. The read ends 3 residues shy of where the CDR3 ends; the end is completed using the germline J gene. This sequence joins TRBV11-3 and TRBJ2-2; weak D call: TRBD1 (5 bases). The CDR3 length is 15 residues. CDR1 and CDR2 (germline): SGHNT, YENEEA. Between the trimmed V and J ends, which lost 1 base and 3 bases, there was a span of 9 bases. The part of the CDR3 DNA that was read is TGTGCCAGCAGCTTAGGGCAGGGTTACACCGGGGAG. Protein: CASSLGQGYTGE. In full, the CDR3 is CASSLGQGYTGELFF.

In the case of this clone: The read stops 3 residues short of the end of the CDR3; the missing end is completed from the germline J gene. This chain uses TRBV30 with TRBJ1-3; no definite D call. The germline gives CDR1 GTSNPN, CDR2 SVGIG (reference sequence). The CDR3 has 12 residues. V was pared by 7 bases and J by 0 bases, with 7 bases between. Partial CDR3 DNA: TGTGCCTACTCGATCTCTGGAAACACC. It translates to CAYSISGNT. The full CDR3 is CAYSISGNTIYF.

This clone was recorded at least ten times. The read ends 3 residues before the CDR3 terminus; that terminus is restored from the germline J gene. This rearrangement joins TRBV29-1 to TRBJ2-7; 9 bases line up with TRBD2. V gave up 4 bases and J gave up 0 bases; unmatched junction bases: 4. Looked up from germline, CDR1 is SQVTM and CDR2 is ANQGSEA. The CDR3 extends over 14 amino acids. CDR3 loop: CSVAGLASSYEQYF. The CDR3 DNA, read in part, is TGCAGCGTTGCCGGACTAGCGAGCTCCTACGAG.

This clone was counted a few times. Coverage ceases 3 residues before the CDR3 finishes, and the germline J gene fills in the end. The genes are TRBV7-2 and TRBJ2-2; unclear D gene. V lost 5 bases and J 5 bases, leaving 6 bases between the germline ends. In germline, CDR1 is SGHTA, CDR2 FQGNSA. The CDR3 spans 12 residues. CDR3 bases read: TGTGCCAGCAGCCAAACTACCGGGGAG. Its translation: CASSQTTGE. The whole CDR3 sequence is CASSQTTGELFF.

In this sample, this clone turned up many times. The sequence runs out 3 residues before the end of the CDR3; the remainder is reconstructed from the germline J gene. The genes are TRBV19 and TRBJ2-7; 9 bases are a match to TRBD1. The CDR3 length is 13 residues. With V trimmed by 7 bases and J by 3 bases, 4 bases remained unmatched. Germline V gene lookup returns CDR1 LNHDA and CDR2 SQIVND (reference sequence). The CDR3: CASTDRGNYEQYF. The DNA read from the CDR3 is TGTGCCAGTACCGACAGGGGGAACTACGAG.

This clone was picked up a small number of times. The read ends 3 residues before the CDR3 terminus; that terminus is restored from the germline J gene. This rearrangement joins TRBV7-9 to TRBJ1-4, with TRBD1 matching over 8 bases. CDR3 size: 14 residues. Germline V gene lookup returns CDR1 SEHNR and CDR2 FQNEAQ (reference sequence). With V trimmed by 5 bases and J by 5 bases, 4 bases remained unmatched. The part of the CDR3 DNA that was read is TGTGCCAGCAGCCTCACAGGGGGGAATGAAAAA. It encodes CASSLTGGNEK. The whole CDR3 sequence reads CASSLTGGNEKLFF.

This clone was seen repeatedly, ten times or more. The observed sequence ends 3 residues before the CDR3 terminus, with the missing tail filled in from the germline J gene. The V gene is TRBV20-1, the J gene TRBJ2-5, with 9 positions matching TRBD1. From germline, CDR1 is DFQATT and CDR2 SNEGSKA (reference sequence). The CDR3 has 13 residues. Unmatched junction bases numbered 4, after V lost 4 bases and J lost 4 bases. Incomplete CDR3 DNA: TGCAGTGCTACCCTGGACAGGGGAGAGACC. As protein: CSATLDRGET. The whole CDR3 is CSATLDRGETQYF.

This clone was detected a few times. Coverage ceases 3 residues before the CDR3 finishes, and the germline J gene fills in the end. The genes are TRBV19 and TRBJ2-4; 9 positions match TRBD1. V trimming: 3 bases; J trimming: 4 bases; junction bases outside the gene matches: 4. Germline-derived CDR1 and CDR2 are LNHDA and SQIVND (reference sequence). The CDR3 length is 15 residues. The CDR3 bases that were read are TGTGCCAGTAGTATCCCCGGACAGGGGAAAAACATT. It is translated as CASSIPGQGKNI. The entire CDR3 reads CASSIPGQGKNIQYF.

To note about this clone: From the germline J gene comes the end of the CDR3, since the read stops 3 residues before it. V gene TRBV7-2 combines with J gene TRBJ2-3, with TRBD2 as a possible D gene (5 bases). V was pared by 2 bases and J by 4 bases, with 10 bases between. Germline values: CDR1 SGHTA, CDR2 FQGNSA. The CDR3 totals 14 residues. Partial CDR3 DNA: TGTGCCAGCAGCTTATGGGCCGGGGCAGATACG. Protein product: CASSLWAGADT. In full, the CDR3 is CASSLWAGADTQYF.

Regarding this clone: Sequencing ends 3 residues short of the CDR3 end; the germline J gene provides the rest. The chain links TRBV5-1 to TRBJ1-5; TRBD1 matches 7 bases. Trimming took 7 bases from V and 7 from J; bases not matched to a gene: 8. This CDR3 contains 13 residues. The germline gives CDR1 SGHRS, CDR2 YFSETQ. The CDR3 is CASAPPQGQPQHF. CDR3 DNA, as far as it was read: TGCGCCAGCGCCCCTCCACAGGGGCAGCCC.

Ten or more counts support this clone. The read terminates 3 residues ahead of where the CDR3 ends, so the germline J gene completes it. The V gene is TRBV7-3, the J gene TRBJ2-1, with D tentatively TRBD1 (6 bases). V shed 5 bases and J shed 5 bases, with 13 bases lying between them. Per germline, CDR1 SGHTA and CDR2 FQGTGA. The CDR3 has 14 amino acids. The part of the CDR3 DNA that was read is TGTGCCAGCAGCATGGGGACATCGAACAATGAG. Translation gives CASSMGTSNNE. The whole CDR3 protein is CASSMGTSNNEQFF.

This clone was detected ten times or more. CDR3 DNA (partial): TGTGCCAGCTCCCGGGGACTATCTGGG. Its translation is CASSRGLSG. The entire CDR3 protein reads CASSRGLSGAFF. This sequence joins TRBV18 and TRBJ1-1, with D possibly TRBD1 on 5 matching bases. The read gets to within 3 residues of the CDR3 end, and the germline J gene fills in the rest. The V gene's germline CDR1 is KGHSH and CDR2 LQKENI. The CDR3 is made up of 12 amino acids.

This clone was picked up many times. The read stops 3 residues short of the end of the CDR3; the missing end is completed from the germline J gene. The V and J genes are TRBV19 and TRBJ1-4; 10 bases fit TRBD1. Germline V gene sequence: CDR1 LNHDA, CDR2 SQIVND (reference sequence). The CDR3 runs to 14 residues. Losses at the gene ends were 8 bases for V and 10 bases for J; bases not matched to a gene: 10. CDR3 bases read: TGTGCCAGTGATGGTCCGGGACAGGGGAGAAAA. Its protein product is CASDGPGQGRK. In full, the CDR3 is CASDGPGQGRKLFF.

This clone showed up many times. The read falls 3 residues short of the CDR3 end, and the missing part is taken from the germline J gene. This chain connects TRBV5-1 to TRBJ2-2; 8 nucleotides match TRBD2. J gave up 2 bases and V 2 bases, and 2 bases lay outside the gene matches. Germline V gene data show CDR1 as SGHRS and CDR2 as YFSETQ. The CDR3 loop spans 15 amino acids. The DNA read from the CDR3 is TGCGCCAGCAGCTTAGGACTAGCTAACACCGGGGAG. Amino acid sequence: CASSLGLANTGE. The CDR3 as a whole reads CASSLGLANTGELFF.

In this sample, this clone turned up a few times. The missing CDR3 end, 3 residues past where the read stops, is filled in from the germline J gene. The rearrangement joins TRBV5-1 to TRBJ2-7, with 12 bases lining up with TRBD2. CDR1 SGHRS and CDR2 YFSETQ come from the germline V gene. V trimming: 4 bases; J trimming: 1 base; junction bases outside the gene matches: 6. This CDR3 region has 16 residues. CDR3 DNA, as far as it was read: TGCGCCAGCAGCGAAACACTAGCGGGAGGTTCCTACGAG. Its protein product is CASSETLAGGSYE. The entire CDR3 protein is CASSETLAGGSYEQYF.

With regard to this clone: Sequencing ends 3 residues short of the CDR3 end; the germline J gene provides the rest. This chain uses TRBV7-8 with TRBJ2-5; D unresolved. Germline lookup yields CDR1 SGHVS and CDR2 FQNEAQ. The CDR3 loop spans 17 amino acids. Between the trimmed V and J ends, which lost 5 bases and 0 bases, there was a span of 19 bases. The CDR3 region is CASSNPFPSRYQETQYF. CDR3 DNA, as far as it was read: TGTGCCAGCAGCAACCCCTTCCCCTCTCGGTACCAAGAGACC.

This clone was counted between two and nine times. The read is 3 residues too short to cover the CDR3 end, so that end is filled in from the germline J gene. V gene TRBV7-2 combines with J gene TRBJ2-7; D unclear. The germline gives CDR1 SGHTA, CDR2 FQGNSA. This CDR3 contains 14 residues. V lost 3 bases, J lost 2 bases, and 11 bases lay in between. Incomplete CDR3 DNA: TGTGCCAGCAGCTTCTTACCTCAGACCTACGAG. Translation: CASSFLPQTYE. In full, the CDR3 reads CASSFLPQTYEQYF.

This clone was observed at least ten times. The CDR3 end is not reached by the read, which stops 3 residues before it; the germline J gene fills it in. The chain is built from TRBV6-2 or TRBV6-3 and TRBJ1-1, with 7 bases matching TRBD1. Germline V gene lookup returns CDR1 MNHEY and CDR2 SVGEGT. CDR3 length: 16 amino acids. J gave up 3 bases and V 5 bases, and 12 bases lay outside the gene matches. The CDR3 sequence is CASSPIPGQWDTEAFF. Partial CDR3 DNA: TGTGCCAGCAGTCCAATCCCGGGACAGTGGGACACTGAA.

This clone was picked up a small number of times. The DNA ends 3 residues before the CDR3 does, and the rest of the CDR3 is filled in from the germline J gene. The chain joins TRBV2 to TRBJ1-5, with unresolved D. The germline V gene encodes CDR1 SNHLY and CDR2 FYNNEI. V dropped 6 bases and J dropped 0 bases, with 12 bases sitting between them. The CDR3 is 15 amino acids. The CDR3 bases that were read are TGTGCCAGCAGCCTACAGTCATATAGCAATCAGCCC. It yields the protein CASSLQSYSNQP. The entire CDR3 protein is CASSLQSYSNQPQHF.

This clone rates as medium-sized (0.01 to 0.1%). The read comes to an end 3 residues before the CDR3 does, leaving the germline J gene to fill in the end. The chain carries TRBV29-1 and TRBJ1-1; tentatively, D is TRBD1 (5 bases). Germline V gene data show CDR1 as SQVTM and CDR2 as ANQGSEA. CDR3 size: 14 residues. The ends were cut back, 3 bases at V and 0 bases at J, with 11 bases in the middle. The CDR3 DNA, read in part, is TGCAGCGTTGATGAGCCGGGGGTGAACACTGAA. Translated: CSVDEPGVNTE. The entire CDR3 is CSVDEPGVNTEAFF.

This clone is termed medium-sized (0.01 to 0.1%). The read is 3 residues too short to cover the CDR3 end, so that end is filled in from the germline J gene. The chain is built from TRBV29-1 and TRBJ2-6; 12 bases line up with TRBD2. Losses at the gene ends were 6 bases for V and 0 bases for J; bases not matched to a gene: 6. This CDR3 is 17 amino acids long. Germline CDR1 reads SQVTM; CDR2 reads ANQGSEA. Partial CDR3 DNA: TGCAGCGTCGGGACTAGCGGGTTCATCTCTGGGGCCAACGTC. Its protein product is CSVGTSGFISGANV. The CDR3 as a whole reads CSVGTSGFISGANVLTF.

This clone turned up a few times. The CDR3 end falls 3 residues outside the read, so it is completed with the germline J gene. V gene TRBV19 combines with J gene TRBJ2-7, with 7 bases matching TRBD1. The J segment lost 1 base and the V segment lost 10 bases, leaving 7 bases of the junction unmatched. The germline V gene encodes CDR1 LNHDA and CDR2 SQIVND (reference sequence). This CDR3 comprises 13 residues. Here the CDR3 reads CATSTGYSYEQYF. The sequenced part of the CDR3 DNA is TGTGCCACTTCGACAGGGTATTCCTACGAG.